The clone carrying this T cell receptor (beta chain) was counted a few times. Antigen: not known. The data are from a study of blood T cells in healthy people across ages. Study-level points and caveats: Unsorted PBMC material precluded a definitive naive versus antigen-experienced comparison. The study found more naive CD4+ cells and higher diversity in long-lived than aged donors.

The second PCR ran 7 to 11 cycles with a sample-barcoded 5' primer and J-beta primers. TCRdb processed the 5' RACE reads anew with MiXCR; each CDR3 protein has one entry. In the table there are 1.2 million to 1.5 million distinct CDR3 sequences, roughly 60% of which are singletons. Per the germline V gene, CDR1 is SGHRS and CDR2 is YFSETQ. The CDR3 has 14 amino acids. The germline V and J ends were trimmed by 0 bases and 8 bases, with 12 bases remaining between them. This rearrangement joins TRBV5-1 to TRBJ2-1; D not certain. The sequence derives from a man between 18 and 35 years old in good health. The source material was blood. As DNA, the CDR3 is TGCGCCAGCAGCTTGGCCTTATCGTCCGATGAGCAGTTCTTC. This encodes CASSLALSSDEQFF.